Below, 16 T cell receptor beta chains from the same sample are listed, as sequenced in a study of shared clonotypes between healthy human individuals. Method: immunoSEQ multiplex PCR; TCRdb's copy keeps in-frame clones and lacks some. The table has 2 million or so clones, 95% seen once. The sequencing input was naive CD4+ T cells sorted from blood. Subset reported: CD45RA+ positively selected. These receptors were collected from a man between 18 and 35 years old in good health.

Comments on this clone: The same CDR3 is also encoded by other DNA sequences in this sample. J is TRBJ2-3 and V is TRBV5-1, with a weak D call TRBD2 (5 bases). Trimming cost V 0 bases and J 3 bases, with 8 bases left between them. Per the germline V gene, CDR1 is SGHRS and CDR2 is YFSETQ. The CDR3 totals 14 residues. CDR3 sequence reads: CASSLGGVTDTQYF. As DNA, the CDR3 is TGCGCCAGCAGCTTGGGGGGAGTTACAGATACGCAGTATTTT.

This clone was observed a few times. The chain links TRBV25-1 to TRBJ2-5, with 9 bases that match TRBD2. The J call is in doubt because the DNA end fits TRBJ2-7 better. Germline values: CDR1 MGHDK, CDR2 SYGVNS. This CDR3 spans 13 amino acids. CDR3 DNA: TGTGCCAGCGGGGTAGCGGGAGTCTACGAGCAGTACTTC. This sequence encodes CASGVAGVYEQYF.

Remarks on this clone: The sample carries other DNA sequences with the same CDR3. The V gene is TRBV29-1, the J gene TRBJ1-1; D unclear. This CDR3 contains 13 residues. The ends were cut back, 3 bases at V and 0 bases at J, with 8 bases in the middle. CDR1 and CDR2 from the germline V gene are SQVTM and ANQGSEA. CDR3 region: CSVDRRMNTEAFF. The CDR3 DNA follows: TGCAGCGTTGATCGAAGAATGAACACTGAAGCTTTCTTT. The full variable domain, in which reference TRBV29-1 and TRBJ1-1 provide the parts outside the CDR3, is SAVISQKPSRDICQRGTSLTIQCQVDSQVTMMFWYRQQPGQSLTLIATANQGSEATYESGFVIDKFPISRPNLTFSTLTVSNMSPEDSSIYLCSVDRRMNTEAFFGQGTRLTVV.

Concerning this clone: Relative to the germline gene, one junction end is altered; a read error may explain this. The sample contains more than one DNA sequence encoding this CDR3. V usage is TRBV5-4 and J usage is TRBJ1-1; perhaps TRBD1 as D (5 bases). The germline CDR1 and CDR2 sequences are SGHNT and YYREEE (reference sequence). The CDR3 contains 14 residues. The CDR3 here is CASSAGPSGTEAFF. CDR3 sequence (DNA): TGTGCCAGCAGCGCGGGACCGTCGGGCACTGAAGCTTTTTTT.

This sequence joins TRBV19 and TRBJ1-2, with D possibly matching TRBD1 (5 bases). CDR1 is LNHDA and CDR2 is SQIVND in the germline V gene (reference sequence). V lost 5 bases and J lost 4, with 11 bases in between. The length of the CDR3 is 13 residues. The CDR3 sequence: CASSWGGPYGYTF. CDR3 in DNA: TGTGCCAGTAGTTGGGGCGGCCCCTATGGCTACACCTTC.

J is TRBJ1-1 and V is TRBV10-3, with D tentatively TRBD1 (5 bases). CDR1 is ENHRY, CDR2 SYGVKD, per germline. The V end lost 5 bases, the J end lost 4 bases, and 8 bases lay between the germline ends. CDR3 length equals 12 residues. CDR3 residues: CAISRGVTEAFF. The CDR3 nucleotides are TGTGCCATCAGTCGGGGGGTCACTGAAGCTTTCTTT.

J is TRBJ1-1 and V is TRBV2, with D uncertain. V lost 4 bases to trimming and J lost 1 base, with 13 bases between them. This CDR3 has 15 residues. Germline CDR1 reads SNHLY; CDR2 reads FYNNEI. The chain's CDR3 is CASSAGFKGNTEAFF. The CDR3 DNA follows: TGTGCCAGCAGTGCAGGCTTTAAGGGGAACACTGAAGCTTTCTTT.

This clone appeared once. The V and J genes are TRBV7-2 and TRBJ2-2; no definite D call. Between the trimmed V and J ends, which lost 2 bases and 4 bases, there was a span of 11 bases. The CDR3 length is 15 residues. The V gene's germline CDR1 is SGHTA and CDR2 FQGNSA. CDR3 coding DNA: TGTGCCAGCAGCTTACAAAGCTTAGGCACCGGGGAGCTGTTTTTT. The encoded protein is CASSLQSLGTGELFF. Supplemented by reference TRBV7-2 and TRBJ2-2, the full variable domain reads GAGVSQSPSNKVTEKGKDVELRCDPISGHTALYWYRQSLGQGLEFLIYFQGNSAPDKSGLPSDRFSAERTGGSVSTLTIQRTQQEDSAVYLCASSLQSLGTGELFFGEGSRLTVL.

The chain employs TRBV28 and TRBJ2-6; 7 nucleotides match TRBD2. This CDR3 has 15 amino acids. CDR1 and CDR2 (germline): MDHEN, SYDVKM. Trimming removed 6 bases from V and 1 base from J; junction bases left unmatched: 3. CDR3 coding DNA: TGTGCCAGCAGGGGAGGGTTTTCTGGGGCCAACGTCCTGACTTTC. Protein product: CASRGGFSGANVLTF.

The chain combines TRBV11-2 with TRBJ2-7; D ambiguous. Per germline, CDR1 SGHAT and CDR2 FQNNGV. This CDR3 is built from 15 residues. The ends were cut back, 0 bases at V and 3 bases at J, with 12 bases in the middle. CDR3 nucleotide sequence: TGTGCCAGCAGCTTAGATCTTGCGTTAGGCTACGAGCAGTACTTC. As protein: CASSLDLALGYEQYF. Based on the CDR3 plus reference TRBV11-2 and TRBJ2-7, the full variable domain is EAGVAQSPRYKIIEKRQSVAFWCNPISGHATLYWYQQILGQGPKLLIQFQNNGVVDDSQLPKDRFSAERLKGVDSTLKIQPAKLEDSAVYLCASSLDLALGYEQYFGPGTRLTVT.

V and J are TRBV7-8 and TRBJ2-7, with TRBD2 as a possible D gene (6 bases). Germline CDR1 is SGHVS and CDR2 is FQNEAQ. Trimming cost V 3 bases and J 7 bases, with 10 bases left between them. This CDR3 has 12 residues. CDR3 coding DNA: TGTGCCAGCAGCTTCGTTGGGGGGGAGCAGTACTTC. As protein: CASSFVGGEQYF.

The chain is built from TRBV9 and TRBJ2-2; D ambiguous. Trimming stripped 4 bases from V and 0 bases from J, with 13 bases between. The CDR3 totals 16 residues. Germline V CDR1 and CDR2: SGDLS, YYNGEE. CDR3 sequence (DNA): TGTGCCAGCAGCACCCTAGGGTTCACGAACACCGGGGAGCTGTTTTTT. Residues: CASSTLGFTNTGELFF.

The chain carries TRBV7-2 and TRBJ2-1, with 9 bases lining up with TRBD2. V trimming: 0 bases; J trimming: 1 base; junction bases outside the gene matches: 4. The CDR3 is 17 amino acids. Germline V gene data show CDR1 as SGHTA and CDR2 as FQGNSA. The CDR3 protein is CASSLASLAGSYNEQFF. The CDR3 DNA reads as TGTGCCAGCAGCTTAGCTTCCCTAGCGGGGTCCTACAATGAGCAGTTCTTC.

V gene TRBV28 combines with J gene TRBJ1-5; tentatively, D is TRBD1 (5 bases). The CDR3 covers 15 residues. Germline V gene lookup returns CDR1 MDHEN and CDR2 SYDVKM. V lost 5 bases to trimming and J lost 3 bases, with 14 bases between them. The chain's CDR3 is CASSLDSSYNQPQHF. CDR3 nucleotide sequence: TGTGCCAGCAGTCTTGACAGTTCCTACAATCAGCCCCAGCATTTT.

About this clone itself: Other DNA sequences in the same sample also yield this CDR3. The CDR3 reads CASSIGTGGNSPLHF. The CDR3 DNA reads TGTGCCAGTAGTATAGGAACAGGGGGGAATTCACCCCTCCACTTT. The chain uses TRBV19 and TRBJ1-6, with 8 bases identical to TRBD1. The CDR3 has 15 residues. Germline CDR1 and CDR2: LNHDA and SQIVND (reference sequence). V dropped 1 base and J dropped 7; count of bases not matched to a gene: 3.

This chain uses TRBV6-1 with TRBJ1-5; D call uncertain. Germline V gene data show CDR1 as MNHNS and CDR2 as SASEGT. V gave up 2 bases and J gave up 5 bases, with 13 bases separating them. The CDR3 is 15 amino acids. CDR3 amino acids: CASSERSRKYQPQHF. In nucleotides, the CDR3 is TGTGCCAGCAGTGAACGTAGCCGGAAGTATCAGCCCCAGCATTTT.